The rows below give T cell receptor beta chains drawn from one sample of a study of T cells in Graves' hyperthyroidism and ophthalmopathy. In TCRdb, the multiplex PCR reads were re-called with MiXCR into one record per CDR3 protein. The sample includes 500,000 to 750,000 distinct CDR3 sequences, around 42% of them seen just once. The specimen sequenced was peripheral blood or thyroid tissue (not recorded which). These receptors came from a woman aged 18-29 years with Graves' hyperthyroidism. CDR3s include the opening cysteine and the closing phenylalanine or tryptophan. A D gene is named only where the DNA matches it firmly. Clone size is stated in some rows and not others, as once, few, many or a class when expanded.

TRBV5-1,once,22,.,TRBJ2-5,TGCGCCAGCAGCTTGCCAGGGCAAAGGAAGAATGGCGGGAAGTCCCCCGAAGAGACCCAGTACTTC,CASSLPGQRKNGGKSPEETQYF
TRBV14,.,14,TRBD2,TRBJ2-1,TGTGCCAGCAGCCCTACTAGCGTGTACAATGAGCAGTTCTTC,CASSPTSVYNEQFF
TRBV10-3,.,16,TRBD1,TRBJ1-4,TGTGCCATCAGTACGGGACAGGGGGTTCGGAGTGAAAAACTGTTTTTT,CAISTGQGVRSEKLFF
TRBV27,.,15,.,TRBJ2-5,TGTGCCAGCAGTGCCGGGACATCGTACCAAGAGACCCAGTACTTC,CASSAGTSYQETQYF
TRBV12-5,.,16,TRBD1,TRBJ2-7,TGTGCTAGTGGTTCGACAGACAGGGGGCTTTCCCACGAGCAGTACTTC,CASGSTDRGLSHEQYF
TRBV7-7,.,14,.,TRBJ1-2,TGTGCCAGCAGCTTCCGGGATCTTGTGAATGGCTACACCTTC,CASSFRDLVNGYTF
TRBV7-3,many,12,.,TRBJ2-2,TGTGCCAGCAGCCCCCAGTTCGGGGAGCTGTTTTTT,CASSPQFGELFF
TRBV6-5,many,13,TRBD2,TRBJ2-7,TGTGCCAGCAACGGAGGAGCGGGAGACGAGCAGTACTTC,CASNGGAGDEQYF
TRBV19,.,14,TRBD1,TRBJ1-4,TGTGCCAGTAGTATCACAGGGGTGACTGAAAAACTGTTTTTT,CASSITGVTEKLFF
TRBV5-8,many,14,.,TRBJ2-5,TGTGCCAGCAGCTTGGTGGCAGTACAAGAGACCCAGTACTTC,CASSLVAVQETQYF
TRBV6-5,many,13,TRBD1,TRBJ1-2,TGTGCCAGCAGTTACGGGACAGGGGGAGGCTACACCTTC,CASSYGTGGGYTF
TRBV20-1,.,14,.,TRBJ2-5,TGCAGTGCTAGAGTGACTAGGAGGGGGGAGACCCAGTACTTC,CSARVTRRGETQYF
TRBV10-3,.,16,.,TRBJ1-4,TGTGCCATCAGTGATCGACTAGCGGAGTACAATGAAAAACTGTTTTTT,CAISDRLAEYNEKLFF
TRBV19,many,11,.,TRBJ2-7,TGTGCCAGTAGTTCGAAGTACGAGCAGTACTTC,CASSSKYEQYF
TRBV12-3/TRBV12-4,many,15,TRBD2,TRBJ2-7,TGTGCCAGCAGCCCAGGACTAGCCGGACATTACGAGCAGTACTTC,CASSPGLAGHYEQYF
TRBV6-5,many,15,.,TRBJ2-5,TGTGCCAGCAGTTACGTTGCGGGATCTCAAGAGACCCAGTACTTC,CASSYVAGSQETQYF
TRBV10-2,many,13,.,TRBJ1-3,TGCGCCAGCAGCAACCCCTCTGGAAACACCATATATTTT,CASSNPSGNTIYF
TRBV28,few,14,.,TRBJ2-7,TGTGCCAGCAGTTTATGGCATGGTACCTACGAGCAGTACTTC,CASSLWHGTYEQYF
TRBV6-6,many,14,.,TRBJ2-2,TGTGCCAGCAGTTACTCGACACAGTCCGGGGAGCTGTTTTTT,CASSYSTQSGELFF
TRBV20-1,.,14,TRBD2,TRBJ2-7,TGCAGTGCTAGACCCACTAGCGGATCCTACGAGCAGTACTTC,CSARPTSGSYEQYF
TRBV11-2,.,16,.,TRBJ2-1,TGTGCCAGCAGCTTAGTTTCTGGTGGGGGGCCCAATGAGCAGTTCTTC,CASSLVSGGGPNEQFF
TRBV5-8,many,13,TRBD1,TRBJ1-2,TGTGCCAGCAGTCACCGGGACAGCTATGGCTACACCTTC,CASSHRDSYGYTF
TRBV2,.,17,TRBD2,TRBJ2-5,TGTGCCAGCAGCGGACTAGCGGGAGTCGGGATACAAGAGACCCAGTACTTC,CASSGLAGVGIQETQYF
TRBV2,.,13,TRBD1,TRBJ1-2,TGTGCCAGCATAGGGGACAGGGCCTCTGGAAACACCTTC,CASIGDRASGNTF
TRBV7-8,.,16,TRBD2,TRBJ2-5,TGTGCCAGCAGCTTACCGTGGGGACTAGCGGGAGGGGATAAGTACTTC,CASSLPWGLAGGDKYF
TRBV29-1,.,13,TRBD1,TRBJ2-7,TGCAGTGAGAGTGGGACAGGGGTCCACGAGCAGTACTTC,CSESGTGVHEQYF